This T cell receptor (beta chain) is from a study of Ad26.COV2.S vaccination and SARS-CoV-2 variants. Treatment described: 15 to 20 received Ad26.COV2.S at low or high dose, single or two shots; about 5 received placebo; per-sample allocation not given. Sampling took place 63 days after the first vaccine or placebo injection. Clones were sequenced by immunoSEQ multiplex PCR, and TCRdb holds only the in-frame ones, with some missing. This sample has around 450,000 clones; about nine tenths occur once, and the top ten carry about 1.5%. V trimming: 1 base; J trimming: 1 base; junction bases outside the gene matches: 3. This CDR3 has 18 amino acids. CDR1 is SGHTA and CDR2 is FQGNSA in the germline V gene.

This sample comprised peripheral blood, obtained in a trial of Ad26.COV2.S vaccine versus placebo. This TCR derives from a person aged 18-65 years who received the Ad26.COV2.S COVID-19 vaccine or a placebo. The V gene is TRBV7-2, the J gene TRBJ2-3; TRBD2 matches at 15 bases. CDR3 sequence: CASSLGTSGGAGTDTQYF. For the CDR3, the DNA is TGTGCCAGCAGCTTAGGGACTAGCGGGGGGGCCGGCACAGATACGCAGTATTTT.